The rows below give T cell receptor beta chains drawn from one sample of a study of regulatory T cells in long-lasting Graves disease. A single record per CDR3 protein comes from TCRdb applying MiXCR to the multiplex PCR reads. The sample includes 250,000 to 300,000 distinct CDR3 sequences, 22% of them seen just once. Sequenced here: peripheral blood mononuclear cells (PBMCs), sampled when the disease was refractory, from a patient treated with antithyroid drugs. Source of these receptors: a female donor with Graves disease. Each CDR3 is given with its conserved first and last residue. Each record gives: CDR3 protein, V gene, clone size. Not all rows give a size; the values are once, few, many and, for expanded clones, a class.

CDR3aa: CASGGRVATEAFF; v_gene: TRBV6-1; abundance: many
CDR3aa: CAWSVEYRLDGSSDGEQYF; v_gene: TRBV30; abundance: few
CDR3aa: CASSQVTSGNTGELFF; v_gene: TRBV4-3; abundance: few
CDR3aa: CASSLSGGLGGNTIYF; v_gene: TRBV27; abundance: NA
CDR3aa: CASSHERGSYEQYF; v_gene: TRBV4-2; abundance: few
CDR3aa: CASTRLAGGSLEEQYF; v_gene: TRBV7-9; abundance: few
CDR3aa: CASSQLPPGLGSPLHF; v_gene: TRBV4-2; abundance: few
CDR3aa: CASNRPGQGVNEQFF; v_gene: TRBV28; abundance: many
CDR3aa: CSVVTDTQYF; v_gene: TRBV29-1; abundance: few
CDR3aa: CASSHRTGGETQYF; v_gene: TRBV14; abundance: few
CDR3aa: CASSLFRLSGDYNSPLHF; v_gene: TRBV28; abundance: many
CDR3aa: CASSIETGLENIQYF; v_gene: TRBV19; abundance: NA
CDR3aa: CASSPSGTGTYEQYF; v_gene: TRBV28; abundance: many
CDR3aa: CASRADTRGQFF; v_gene: TRBV2; abundance: NA
CDR3aa: CASSLFGLALYEQYF; v_gene: TRBV7-2; abundance: NA
CDR3aa: CAGSLAGGYGGELFF; v_gene: TRBV7-2; abundance: NA
CDR3aa: CAWKGGHNEKLFF; v_gene: TRBV30; abundance: many
CDR3aa: CASSPRYEQYF; v_gene: TRBV28; abundance: many
CDR3aa: CASRGSGMINEQFF; v_gene: TRBV28; abundance: many
CDR3aa: CASSFLLAGANEQYF; v_gene: TRBV11-2; abundance: many
CDR3aa: CASSLLSRAEETQYF; v_gene: TRBV5-4; abundance: NA
CDR3aa: CASRPRGRGETQYF; v_gene: TRBV7-2; abundance: many
CDR3aa: CASSQGPDTQYF; v_gene: TRBV3-1; abundance: NA
CDR3aa: CASSQVPQGYEQYF; v_gene: TRBV4-1; abundance: NA
CDR3aa: CASRSGQGAWQPQHF; v_gene: TRBV2; abundance: many
CDR3aa: CSAPGEGNTEAFF; v_gene: TRBV20-1; abundance: few
CDR3aa: CAWGQGAEGYTF; v_gene: TRBV30; abundance: many
CDR3aa: CASSLGRVSGNTIYF; v_gene: TRBV7-2; abundance: NA
CDR3aa: CSAEVGKDNSPLHF; v_gene: TRBV20-1; abundance: NA
CDR3aa: CASIRKRNEQFF; v_gene: TRBV6-2/TRBV6-3; abundance: NA
CDR3aa: CASSLVTGIGNEQFF; v_gene: TRBV11-2; abundance: few
CDR3aa: CASTGGTSNQPQHF; v_gene: TRBV6-1; abundance: few
CDR3aa: CASSQDQSHYQETQYF; v_gene: TRBV4-3; abundance: many
CDR3aa: CASSPRTGGLETQYF; v_gene: TRBV28; abundance: many
CDR3aa: CASSLDSTTYNSPLHF; v_gene: TRBV12-3/TRBV12-4; abundance: many
CDR3aa: CASKGQAVGNQPQHF; v_gene: TRBV2; abundance: many
CDR3aa: CASRSAELSSYEQYF; v_gene: TRBV28; abundance: many
CDR3aa: CASSPLLEKTSYEQYF; v_gene: TRBV5-6; abundance: many
CDR3aa: CAWARDRGDEQYF; v_gene: TRBV30; abundance: NA
CDR3aa: CASSYSTSGSNTGELFF; v_gene: TRBV6-5; abundance: many
CDR3aa: CSASLASGSTSTDTQYF; v_gene: TRBV20-1; abundance: few
CDR3aa: CAWSVAGVEQYF; v_gene: TRBV30; abundance: NA
CDR3aa: CASSPFGDRDYEQYF; v_gene: TRBV14; abundance: few
CDR3aa: CASSVGASNEKLFF; v_gene: TRBV13; abundance: few
CDR3aa: CASSLWGLREGLDEQYF; v_gene: TRBV7-2; abundance: many
CDR3aa: CASSLGTGGWYEQYF; v_gene: TRBV28; abundance: many
CDR3aa: CASSFGASNTGELFF; v_gene: TRBV7-9; abundance: NA
CDR3aa: CSVSSGGDNEQFF; v_gene: TRBV29-1; abundance: NA
CDR3aa: CASSYSTGGETQYF; v_gene: TRBV6-2/TRBV6-3; abundance: NA
CDR3aa: CSVEGTRNTGELFF; v_gene: TRBV29-1; abundance: NA
CDR3aa: CASSSTNRGRNIQYF; v_gene: TRBV5-4; abundance: NA
CDR3aa: CASSITGGPANYGYTF; v_gene: TRBV19; abundance: NA
CDR3aa: CASSSGLAGGNEQYF; v_gene: TRBV7-2; abundance: NA
CDR3aa: CASSPGVSSYEQYF; v_gene: TRBV5-6; abundance: few
CDR3aa: CASSLVGLAVYNEQFF; v_gene: TRBV7-9; abundance: NA
CDR3aa: CASSSGQERTDTQYF; v_gene: TRBV5-1; abundance: NA